This TCR beta chain was recovered during a study of metastatic and nonmetastatic thyroid tumors. CDR1 is WNHNN, CDR2 SYGVQD, per germline (reference sequence). V was cut by 2 bases and J by 0 bases, with 11 bases left in between. The CDR3 sequence is 15 residues long. This clone showed up many times. The antigen is undetermined. All patients were treatment-naive before thyroid surgery. TCRdb reassembled clones from the PCR reads with MiXCR. There are approximately 35,000 clones in the sample; more than 10% occur only once, and roughly a sixth lies in the top ten. Study-level points and caveats: When malignant thyroid tumors were compared with benign nodules, TCR beta diversity was reportedly significantly higher in the malignant tumors. This held in both blood and tumor samples.

This receptor was identified in a female donor with papillary thyroid cancer or a benign thyroid nodule (not recorded which). Some clones in this sample may be carry-over from other donors' samples. The sequenced sample consisted of blood. The chain joins TRBV10-1 to TRBJ2-7; D might be TRBD1 (6 bases). The CDR3 nucleotides are TGCGCCAGCAGTGAGGCGAGGGGGAGCTCCTACGAGCAGTACTTC. This gives the protein CASSEARGSSYEQYF.